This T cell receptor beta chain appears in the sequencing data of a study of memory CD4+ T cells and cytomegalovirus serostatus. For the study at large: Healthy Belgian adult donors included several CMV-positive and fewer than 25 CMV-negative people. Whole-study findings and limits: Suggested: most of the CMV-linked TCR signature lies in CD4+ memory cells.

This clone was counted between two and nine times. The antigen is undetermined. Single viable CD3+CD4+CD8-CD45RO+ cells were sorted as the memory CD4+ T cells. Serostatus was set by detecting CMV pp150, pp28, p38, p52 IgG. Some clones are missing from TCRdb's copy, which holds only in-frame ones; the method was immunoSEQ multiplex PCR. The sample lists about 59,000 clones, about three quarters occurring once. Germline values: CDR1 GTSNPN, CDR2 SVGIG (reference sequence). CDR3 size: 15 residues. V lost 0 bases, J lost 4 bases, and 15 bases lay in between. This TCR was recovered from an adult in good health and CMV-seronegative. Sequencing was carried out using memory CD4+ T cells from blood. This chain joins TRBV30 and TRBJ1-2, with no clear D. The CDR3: CAWSVLGRSIYGYTF. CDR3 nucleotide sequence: TGTGCCTGGAGTGTTCTAGGCAGAAGTATCTATGGCTACACCTTC.